This is a list of T cell receptor beta chains from one sample in a study of T cell responses to AZD1222 COVID-19 vaccine. Profiled with immunoSEQ multiplex PCR; TCRdb holds only in-frame clones, not every one. In the table there are under 85,000 clones, roughly nine tenths of which are singletons. The starting material was peripheral blood, obtained 28 days after the second AZD1222 dose. The origin of the receptors is an adult who received the AZD1222 COVID-19 vaccine. The CDR3 runs from the conserved cysteine through the conserved F or W. Each record gives: D gene, J gene, V gene, CDR3 protein. A D gene is named only where the DNA matches it firmly.

d_call: NA; j_call: TRBJ1-1; v_call: TRBV21-1; cdr3_aa: CASSKDDRLNTEAFF
d_call: NA; j_call: TRBJ2-1; v_call: TRBV7-7; cdr3_aa: CASSLLTGPYNEQFF
d_call: NA; j_call: TRBJ1-3; v_call: TRBV19; cdr3_aa: CASGPFLDTIYF
d_call: TRBD1; j_call: TRBJ1-1; v_call: TRBV18; cdr3_aa: CASSHTGTGEGGTEAFF
d_call: NA; j_call: TRBJ1-3; v_call: TRBV9; cdr3_aa: CASSVLDDDTIYF
d_call: NA; j_call: TRBJ1-2; v_call: TRBV6-5; cdr3_aa: CASVRRINYGYTF
d_call: TRBD1; j_call: TRBJ1-1; v_call: TRBV5-4; cdr3_aa: CASSPRDRGSNTEAFF
d_call: NA; j_call: TRBJ2-3; v_call: TRBV3-1/TRBV3-2; cdr3_aa: CASSQVRADTQYF
d_call: NA; j_call: TRBJ2-7; v_call: TRBV11-3; cdr3_aa: CATRDVGTGQYF
d_call: TRBD1; j_call: TRBJ2-1; v_call: TRBV6-1; cdr3_aa: CASSEALDRGRQFF
d_call: TRBD1; j_call: TRBJ1-4; v_call: TRBV6-5; cdr3_aa: CASSFDRGGKLFF
d_call: NA; j_call: TRBJ2-2; v_call: TRBV5-1; cdr3_aa: CASSSRRPANTGELFF
d_call: NA; j_call: TRBJ1-2; v_call: TRBV11-2; cdr3_aa: CASSLWVVGYTF
d_call: NA; j_call: TRBJ1-6; v_call: TRBV18; cdr3_aa: CASSPIAGDGSPLHF
d_call: NA; j_call: TRBJ1-1; v_call: TRBV7-9; cdr3_aa: CASSLDKDEAFF
d_call: TRBD2; j_call: TRBJ2-7; v_call: TRBV14; cdr3_aa: CASSQDPTYAGVSSYEQYF
d_call: TRBD2; j_call: TRBJ2-7; v_call: TRBV9; cdr3_aa: CASSVTSGWGEQYF
d_call: NA; j_call: TRBJ2-1; v_call: TRBV18; cdr3_aa: CASKILGAGYNEQFF
d_call: NA; j_call: TRBJ2-1; v_call: TRBV6-2/TRBV6-3; cdr3_aa: CASSRTHKAYNEQFF
d_call: TRBD1; j_call: TRBJ2-3; v_call: TRBV10-3; cdr3_aa: CAIRGGLDADTQYF
d_call: NA; j_call: TRBJ2-1; v_call: TRBV7-2; cdr3_aa: CASSLGGGLSYNEQFF
d_call: NA; j_call: TRBJ1-5; v_call: TRBV19; cdr3_aa: CASSPRGVGVLQPQHF
d_call: NA; j_call: TRBJ2-7; v_call: TRBV28; cdr3_aa: CASSLSGTGDYEQYF
d_call: NA; j_call: TRBJ2-7; v_call: TRBV10-1; cdr3_aa: CASIYITRYEQYF
d_call: NA; j_call: TRBJ2-3; v_call: TRBV21-1; cdr3_aa: CASSIRLTGAGTDTQYF
d_call: NA; j_call: TRBJ2-1; v_call: TRBV7-2; cdr3_aa: CASSLASPPDEQFF
d_call: TRBD1; j_call: TRBJ2-7; v_call: TRBV3-1/TRBV3-2; cdr3_aa: CASRTDRGAYEQYF
d_call: TRBD1; j_call: TRBJ2-1; v_call: TRBV5-8; cdr3_aa: CATINPDRSPYNEQFF
d_call: NA; j_call: TRBJ2-1; v_call: TRBV24-1; cdr3_aa: CATSDPSSGLTYNEQFF
d_call: NA; j_call: TRBJ1-3; v_call: TRBV27; cdr3_aa: CASSSTSPGNTIYF
d_call: NA; j_call: TRBJ1-2; v_call: TRBV5-1; cdr3_aa: CASAPDVDGYTF
d_call: TRBD1; j_call: TRBJ2-2; v_call: TRBV5-1; cdr3_aa: CASSPGTGVHGELFF
d_call: NA; j_call: TRBJ1-1; v_call: TRBV12-3/TRBV12-4; cdr3_aa: CASSFNQGTEAFF
d_call: NA; j_call: TRBJ1-2; v_call: TRBV29-1; cdr3_aa: CSVGTPIYLGYTF
d_call: NA; j_call: TRBJ1-1; v_call: TRBV5-4; cdr3_aa: CASSRRASENTEAFF
d_call: TRBD1; j_call: TRBJ2-2; v_call: TRBV7-3; cdr3_aa: CASSLTSNRIGTGTNTGELFF
d_call: TRBD1; j_call: TRBJ1-3; v_call: TRBV3-1/TRBV3-2; cdr3_aa: CASSQTAGGSGNTIYF
d_call: NA; j_call: TRBJ1-2; v_call: TRBV5-4; cdr3_aa: CASSPLGGVNYGYTF
d_call: NA; j_call: TRBJ2-1; v_call: TRBV25-1; cdr3_aa: CASDHSSSYNEQFF
d_call: TRBD1; j_call: TRBJ1-1; v_call: TRBV30; cdr3_aa: CAWSRLGTAVAEAFF
d_call: NA; j_call: TRBJ2-7; v_call: TRBV5-5; cdr3_aa: CASSLQGYEQYF
d_call: TRBD2; j_call: TRBJ2-1; v_call: TRBV7-6; cdr3_aa: CASSLPASGSYNEQFF
d_call: NA; j_call: TRBJ2-7; v_call: TRBV28; cdr3_aa: CASSSLGGRNEQYF
d_call: NA; j_call: TRBJ1-5; v_call: TRBV30; cdr3_aa: CAWSAATRNQPQHF
d_call: NA; j_call: TRBJ1-6; v_call: TRBV11-2; cdr3_aa: CASSVQGGASPLHF
d_call: NA; j_call: TRBJ1-6; v_call: TRBV7-8; cdr3_aa: CATRNRASPLHF
d_call: NA; j_call: TRBJ2-3; v_call: TRBV3-1/TRBV3-2; cdr3_aa: CASSPTAGSTDTQYF
d_call: NA; j_call: TRBJ1-5; v_call: TRBV4-1; cdr3_aa: CASSQADDQPQHF
d_call: NA; j_call: TRBJ1-5; v_call: TRBV28; cdr3_aa: CASRQQVQPQHF
d_call: NA; j_call: TRBJ1-1; v_call: TRBV12-3/TRBV12-4; cdr3_aa: CASSLEGTEAFF
d_call: NA; j_call: TRBJ1-1; v_call: TRBV13; cdr3_aa: CASSLRELTTEAFF
d_call: NA; j_call: TRBJ1-2; v_call: TRBV6-5; cdr3_aa: CASSYGRDHYGYTF
d_call: TRBD2; j_call: TRBJ2-1; v_call: TRBV18; cdr3_aa: CASSSRAGASYNEQFF
d_call: TRBD2; j_call: TRBJ2-1; v_call: TRBV24-1; cdr3_aa: CATSDQTSRSSYNEQFF
d_call: NA; j_call: TRBJ2-1; v_call: TRBV3-1/TRBV3-2; cdr3_aa: CASSQGIYNEQFF
d_call: NA; j_call: TRBJ1-1; v_call: TRBV6-1; cdr3_aa: CASSDSVNTEAFF
d_call: TRBD2; j_call: TRBJ2-3; v_call: TRBV10-3; cdr3_aa: CAISEPERGSTDTQYF
d_call: NA; j_call: TRBJ2-7; v_call: TRBV9; cdr3_aa: CASSPRGLSVYEQYF
d_call: TRBD1; j_call: TRBJ1-1; v_call: TRBV5-1; cdr3_aa: CASSWTGGEAFF